This T cell receptor (beta chain) was sequenced for a study of blood T cell repertoires in COVID-19. Across the study: Some COVID-19 samples were acute and others convalescent; all came from the United States, Italy and Spain. PBMCs, B-cell-depleted T cells, or T cells were the source of the cDNA or gDNA that made up the material.

Only in-frame clones appear in the TCRdb table, and some are missing; sequencing was by immunoSEQ multiplex PCR. The table lists some 270,000 clones, around 90% of them singletons. Everyone who took part was 18 to 89 years old, and they came from 20 to 25 US areas. The ends were cut back, 1 base at V and 5 bases at J, with 8 bases in the middle. The CDR3 is 14 amino acids. Germline V lookup: CDR1 KGHSY, CDR2 FQNENV. This clonotype originated in a woman aged 40 to 49 who had recovered from COVID-19. Sequences were obtained from PBMCs or T cells enriched from blood (not recorded which). The chain recombines TRBV16 with TRBJ2-2; the D is unclear. The CDR3, as DNA: TGTGCCAGCAGCCAATACTCCTTGACCGGGGAGCTGTTTTTT. Amino acid sequence: CASSQYSLTGELFF.